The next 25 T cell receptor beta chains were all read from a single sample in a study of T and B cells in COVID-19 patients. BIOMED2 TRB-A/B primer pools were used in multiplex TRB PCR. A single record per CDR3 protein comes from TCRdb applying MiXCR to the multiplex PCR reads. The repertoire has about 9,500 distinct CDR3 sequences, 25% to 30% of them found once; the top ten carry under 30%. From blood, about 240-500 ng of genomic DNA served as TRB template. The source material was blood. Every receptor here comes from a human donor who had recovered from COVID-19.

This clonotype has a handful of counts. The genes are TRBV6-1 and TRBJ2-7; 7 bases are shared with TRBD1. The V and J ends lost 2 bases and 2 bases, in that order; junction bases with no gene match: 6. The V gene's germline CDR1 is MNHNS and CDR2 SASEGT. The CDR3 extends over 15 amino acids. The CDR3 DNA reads TGTGCCAGCAGTGAACCGGGACAGAGACCCTACGAGCAGTACTTC. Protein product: CASSEPGQRPYEQYF.

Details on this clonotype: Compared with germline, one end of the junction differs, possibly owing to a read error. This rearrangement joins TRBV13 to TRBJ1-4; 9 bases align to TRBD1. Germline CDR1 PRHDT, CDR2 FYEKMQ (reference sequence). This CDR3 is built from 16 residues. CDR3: CASSLAPGQGQEKLFF. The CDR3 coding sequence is TGCGCCAGCAGCTTGGCTCCGGGACAGGGTCAAGAAAAACTGTTTTTT.

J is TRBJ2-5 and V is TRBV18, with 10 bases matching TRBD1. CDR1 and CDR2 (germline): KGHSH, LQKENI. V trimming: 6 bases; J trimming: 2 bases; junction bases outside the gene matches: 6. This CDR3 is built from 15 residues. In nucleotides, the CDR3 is TGTGCCAGCTCCACCGGGACAGGGGTTCAAGAGACCCAGTACTTC. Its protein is CASSTGTGVQETQYF. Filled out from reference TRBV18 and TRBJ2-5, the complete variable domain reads NAGVMQNPRHLVRRRGQEARLRCSPMKGHSHVYWYRQLPEEGLKFMVYLQKENIIDESGMPKERFSAEFPKEGPSILRIQQVVRGDSAAYFCASSTGTGVQETQYFGPGTRLLVL.

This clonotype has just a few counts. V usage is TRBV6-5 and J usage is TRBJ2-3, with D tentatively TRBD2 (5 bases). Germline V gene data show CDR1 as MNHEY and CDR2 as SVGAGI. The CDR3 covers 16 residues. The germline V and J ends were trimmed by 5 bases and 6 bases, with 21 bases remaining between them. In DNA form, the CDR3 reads TGTGCCAGCAGTGAAGGCGGACCCATTCAGCGGGATACGCAGTATTTT. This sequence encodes CASSEGGPIQRDTQYF.

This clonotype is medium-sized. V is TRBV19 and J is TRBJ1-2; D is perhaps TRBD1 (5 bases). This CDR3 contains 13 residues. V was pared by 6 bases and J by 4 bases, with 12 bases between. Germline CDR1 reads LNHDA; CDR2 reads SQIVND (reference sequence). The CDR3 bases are TGTGCCAGTAGCCAAACAGGTTCCTATGGCTACACCTTC. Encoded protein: CASSQTGSYGYTF.

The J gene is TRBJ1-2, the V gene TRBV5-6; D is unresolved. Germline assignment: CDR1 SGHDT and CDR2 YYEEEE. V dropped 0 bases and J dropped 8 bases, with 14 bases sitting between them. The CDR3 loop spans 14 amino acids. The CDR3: CASSLEGASGGYTF. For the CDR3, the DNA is TGTGCCAGCAGCTTGGAGGGCGCATCGGGGGGCTACACCTTC.

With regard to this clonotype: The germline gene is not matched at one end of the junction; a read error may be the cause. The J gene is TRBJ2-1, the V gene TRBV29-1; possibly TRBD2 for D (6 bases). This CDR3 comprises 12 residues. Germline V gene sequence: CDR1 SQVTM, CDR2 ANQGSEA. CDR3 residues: CGVEHGGDEQFF. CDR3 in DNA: TGCGGCGTTGAACACGGAGGGGATGAGCAGTTCTTC.

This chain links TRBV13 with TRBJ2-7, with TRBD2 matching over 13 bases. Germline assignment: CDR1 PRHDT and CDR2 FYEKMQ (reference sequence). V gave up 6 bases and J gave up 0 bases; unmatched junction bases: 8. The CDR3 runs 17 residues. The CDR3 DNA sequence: TGTGCCAGCAGTCGGGGACTAGCGGGACCTCTCTCCTACGAGCAGTACTTC. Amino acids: CASSRGLAGPLSYEQYF. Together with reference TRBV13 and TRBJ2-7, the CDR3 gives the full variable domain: AAGVIQSPRHLIKEKRETATLKCYPIPRHDTVYWYQQGPGQDPQFLISFYEKMQSDKGSIPDRFSAQQFSDYHSELNMSSLELGDSALYFCASSRGLAGPLSYEQYFGPGTRLTVT.

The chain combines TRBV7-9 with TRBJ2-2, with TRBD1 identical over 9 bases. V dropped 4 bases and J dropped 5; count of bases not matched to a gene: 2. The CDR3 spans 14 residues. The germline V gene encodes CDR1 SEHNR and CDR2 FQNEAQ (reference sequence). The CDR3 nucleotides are TGTGCCAGCAGCTACGGACAGGGGACCGGGGAGCTGTTTTTT. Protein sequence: CASSYGQGTGELFF.

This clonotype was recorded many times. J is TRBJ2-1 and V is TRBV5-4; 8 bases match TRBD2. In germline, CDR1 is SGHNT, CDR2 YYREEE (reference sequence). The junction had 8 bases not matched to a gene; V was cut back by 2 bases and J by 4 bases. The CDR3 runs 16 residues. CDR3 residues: CASSFEAGGSYNEQFF. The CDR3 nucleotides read TGTGCCAGCAGCTTTGAGGCGGGGGGATCTTACAATGAGCAGTTCTTC.

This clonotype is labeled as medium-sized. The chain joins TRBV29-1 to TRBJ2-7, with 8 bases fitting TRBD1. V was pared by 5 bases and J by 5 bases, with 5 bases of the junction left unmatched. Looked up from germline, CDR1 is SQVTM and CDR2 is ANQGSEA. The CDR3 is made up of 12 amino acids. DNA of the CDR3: TGCAGCGTTATGGACAGGGAAGACGAGCAGTACTTC. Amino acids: CSVMDREDEQYF.

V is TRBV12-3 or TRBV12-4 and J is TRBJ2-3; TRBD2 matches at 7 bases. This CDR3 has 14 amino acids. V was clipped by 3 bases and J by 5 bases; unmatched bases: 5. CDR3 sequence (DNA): TGTGCCAGCAGTTTGGGCGGGAGTCAAGATACGCAGTATTTT. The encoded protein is CASSLGGSQDTQYF.

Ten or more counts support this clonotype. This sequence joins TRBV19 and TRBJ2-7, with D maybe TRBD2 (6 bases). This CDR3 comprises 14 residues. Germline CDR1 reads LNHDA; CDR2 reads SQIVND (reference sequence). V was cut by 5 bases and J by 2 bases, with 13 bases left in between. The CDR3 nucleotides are TGTGCCAGTAGTCCGGGACTCCCCGCCTACGAGCAGTACTTC. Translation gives CASSPGLPAYEQYF.

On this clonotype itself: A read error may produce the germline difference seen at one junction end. The DNA for the CDR3 is TGCGCCAGCAGCTTGGGGGCTAGCGGGGGGGCCTACGATGAGCAGTTCTTC. This gives the protein CASSLGASGGAYDEQFF. The chain links TRBV5-6 to TRBJ2-1; 12 bases agree with TRBD2. The CDR3 runs 17 residues. Germline V lookup: CDR1 SGHDT, CDR2 YYEEEE.

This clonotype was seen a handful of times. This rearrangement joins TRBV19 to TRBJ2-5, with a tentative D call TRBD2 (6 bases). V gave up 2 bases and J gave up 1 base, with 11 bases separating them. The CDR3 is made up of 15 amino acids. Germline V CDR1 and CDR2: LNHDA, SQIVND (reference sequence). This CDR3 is CASSILGRPQETQYF. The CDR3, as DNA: TGTGCCAGTAGTATACTAGGGAGGCCCCAAGAGACCCAGTACTTC.

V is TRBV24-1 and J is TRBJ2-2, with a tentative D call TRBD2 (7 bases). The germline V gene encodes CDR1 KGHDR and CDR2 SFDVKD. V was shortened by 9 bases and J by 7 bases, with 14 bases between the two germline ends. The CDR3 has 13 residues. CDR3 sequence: CATSGGVVGELFF. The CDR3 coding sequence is TGTGCCACCTCGGGGGGCGTTGTCGGGGAGCTGTTTTTT.

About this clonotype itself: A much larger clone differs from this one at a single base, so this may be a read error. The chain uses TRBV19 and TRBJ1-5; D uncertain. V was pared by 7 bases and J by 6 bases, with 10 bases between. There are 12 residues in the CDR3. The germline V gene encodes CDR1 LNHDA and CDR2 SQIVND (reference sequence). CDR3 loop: CASTRSGQPQHF. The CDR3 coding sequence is TGTGCCAGTACCCGAAGCGGTCAGCCCCAGCATTTT.

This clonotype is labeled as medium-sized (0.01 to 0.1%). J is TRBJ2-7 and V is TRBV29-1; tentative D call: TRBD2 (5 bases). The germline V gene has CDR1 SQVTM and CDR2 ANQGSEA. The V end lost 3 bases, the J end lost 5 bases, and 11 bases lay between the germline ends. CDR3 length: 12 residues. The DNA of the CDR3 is TGCAGCGTTGATGAGGGCGTCGACGAGCAGTACTTC. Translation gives CSVDEGVDEQYF.

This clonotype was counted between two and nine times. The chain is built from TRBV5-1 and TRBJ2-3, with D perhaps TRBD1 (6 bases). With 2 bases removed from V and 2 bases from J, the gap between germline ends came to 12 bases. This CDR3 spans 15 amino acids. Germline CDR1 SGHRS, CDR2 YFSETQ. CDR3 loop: CASSFLGAITDTQYF. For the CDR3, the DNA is TGCGCCAGCAGCTTTTTGGGGGCGATCACAGATACGCAGTATTTT.

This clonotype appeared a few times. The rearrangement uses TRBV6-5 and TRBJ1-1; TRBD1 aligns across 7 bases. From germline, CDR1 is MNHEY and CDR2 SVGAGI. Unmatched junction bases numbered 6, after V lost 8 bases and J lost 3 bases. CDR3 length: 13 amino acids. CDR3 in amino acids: CASSTGMHTEAFF. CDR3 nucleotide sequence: TGTGCCAGCTCGACAGGGATGCACACTGAAGCTTTCTTT.

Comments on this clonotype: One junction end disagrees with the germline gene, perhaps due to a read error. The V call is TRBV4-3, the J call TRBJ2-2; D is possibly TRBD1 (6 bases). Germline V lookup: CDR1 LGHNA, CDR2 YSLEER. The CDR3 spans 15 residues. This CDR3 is CASSQDTGTTGELFF. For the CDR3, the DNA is TGTGCCAGCAGCCAAGATACAGGGACAACCGGGGAGCTGTTTTTT.

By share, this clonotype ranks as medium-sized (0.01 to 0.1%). CDR3 bases: TGTGCCAGTAGTATAGATGGAGGGACCTCCCCGACCCAGTACTTC. It yields the protein CASSIDGGTSPTQYF. V usage is TRBV19 and J usage is TRBJ2-5; a possible D gene is TRBD2 (6 bases). V lost 0 bases and J lost 7, with 15 bases in between. Per germline, CDR1 LNHDA and CDR2 SQIVND (reference sequence). The CDR3 runs 15 residues.

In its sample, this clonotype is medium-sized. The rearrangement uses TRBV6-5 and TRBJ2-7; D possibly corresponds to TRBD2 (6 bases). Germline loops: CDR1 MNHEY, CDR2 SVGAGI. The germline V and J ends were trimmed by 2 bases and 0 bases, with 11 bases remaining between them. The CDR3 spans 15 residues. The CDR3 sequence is CASSYRSTSSYEQYF. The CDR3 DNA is TGTGCCAGCAGTTACAGGTCGACTAGCTCCTACGAGCAGTACTTC.

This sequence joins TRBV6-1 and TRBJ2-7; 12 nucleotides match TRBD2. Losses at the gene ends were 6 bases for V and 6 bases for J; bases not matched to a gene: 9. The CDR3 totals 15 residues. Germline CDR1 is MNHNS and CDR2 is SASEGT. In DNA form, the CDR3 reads TGTGCCAGCAGGGCTAGCGGGAGGGGGCCCAGCGAGCAGTACTTC. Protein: CASRASGRGPSEQYF.

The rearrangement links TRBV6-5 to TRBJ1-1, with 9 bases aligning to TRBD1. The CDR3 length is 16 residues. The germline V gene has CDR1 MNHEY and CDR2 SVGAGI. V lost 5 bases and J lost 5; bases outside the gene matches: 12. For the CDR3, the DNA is TGTGCCAGCAGTCCTTGGGACAGGGTAGAGGATACTGAAGCTTTCTTT. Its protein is CASSPWDRVEDTEAFF.